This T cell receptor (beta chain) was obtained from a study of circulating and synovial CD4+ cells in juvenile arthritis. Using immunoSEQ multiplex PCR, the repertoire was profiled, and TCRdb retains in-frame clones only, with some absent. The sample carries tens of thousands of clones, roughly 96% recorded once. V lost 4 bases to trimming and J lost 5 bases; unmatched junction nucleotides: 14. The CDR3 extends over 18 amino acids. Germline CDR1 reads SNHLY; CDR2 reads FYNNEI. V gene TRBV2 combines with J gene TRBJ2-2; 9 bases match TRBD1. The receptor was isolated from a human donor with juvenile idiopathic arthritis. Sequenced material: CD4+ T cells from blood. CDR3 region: CASSVTGTGGGFTGELFF. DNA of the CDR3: TGTGCCAGCAGTGTAACGGGAACAGGGGGCGGGTTTACCGGGGAGCTGTTTTTT.